Shown below are 30 T cell receptor delta chains from a single sample sequenced in a study of gamma-delta T cells after stem cell transplantation. TCRdb re-called the RT-PCR reads via CATT. The table lists just under 2,500 delta-chain clones, roughly 21% of them singletons. Sequencing was done on a sample of gamma-delta T cells. All receptors derive from a human donor. It is not recorded whose cells these are; they may come from a transplant donor.

The J gene is TRDJ1, the V gene TRDV3; 12 positions agree with TRDD3. V lost 3 bases, J lost 5 bases, and 13 bases stayed unmatched. Looked up from germline, CDR1 is TVYSNPD and CDR2 is GDNSRS (reference sequence). The length of the CDR3 is 16 residues. The CDR3 region is CAFLALLGDTPDKLIF. In nucleotides, the CDR3 is TGTGCCTTCCTTGCGCTACTGGGGGATACTCCTGATAAACTCATCTTT.

As to this clone: The listed TCRdb protein conflicts with the DNA translation at residue 14, and the protein shown is translated directly from the DNA. The gene calls are TRDV2 and TRDJ1, with 11 nucleotides matching TRDD3. CDR1 is GEAIGNYY and CDR2 is EKD in the germline V gene. The CDR3 spans 16 residues. The CDR3 sequence: CACDNSSGGYADKPIF. CDR3 bases: TGTGCCTGTGACAACTCGAGTGGGGGATACGCGGATAAACCCATCTTT.

Worth noting for this clone: This could be a read error, since a much larger clone is one nucleotide away. V gene assignment gives TRDV2, but the J gene was left uncalled; the table calls TRDD3, which could not be checked here. Germline V lookup: CDR1 GEAIGNYY, CDR2 EKD. This CDR3 region has 18 residues. CDR3 DNA sequence: TGTGCCTGTGACCCAAGCCCCGTACTGGGGGATACATCCGATAAACCCATCTTT. Protein product: CACDPSPVLGDTSDKPIF.

Relative to its sample, this clone is medium-sized. This rearrangement joins TRDV3 to TRDJ1; TRDD3 matches 7 bases. This CDR3 is built from 17 residues. V lost 4 bases, J lost 4 bases, and 21 bases stayed unmatched. Germline V gives CDR1 TVYSNPD, CDR2 GDNSRS (reference sequence). The CDR3 region has the DNA TGTGCCTCCGCCGTCGGGGGTCCGGGGGATCCCATCGATAAACTCATCTTT. The encoded protein is CASAVGGPGDPIDKLIF.

V usage is TRDV1 and J usage is TRDJ1; D unresolved. Trimming stripped 6 bases from V and 6 bases from J, with 11 bases between. Germline V gene sequence: CDR1 TSWWSYY, CDR2 QGS. This CDR3 region has 12 residues. The CDR3 sequence is CALGLPPHKLIF. The CDR3 region has the DNA TGTGCTCTTGGTCTCCCCCCGCATAAACTCATCTTT.

This clone was seen only a few times. A read error may explain this, as a much larger clone is one base away. This chain joins TRDV2 and TRDJ3; 12 bases match TRDD3. CDR1 is GEAIGNYY and CDR2 is EKD in the germline V gene. CDR3 length equals 21 residues. CDR3 sequence (DNA): TGTGCCTGTGACCCCGCACTGGGGGATACTTACGCATCCTGGGAAACCCGACAGATGTTTTTC. Encoded protein: CACDPALGDTYASWETRQMFF.

The J gene is TRDJ1, the V gene TRDV1; 12 bases map to TRDD3. The germline gives CDR1 TSWWSYY, CDR2 QGS. With V trimmed by 5 bases and J by 7 bases, 20 bases remained unmatched. The CDR3 covers 19 residues. In DNA, the CDR3 is TGTGCTCTTGGGACCCGTTACTACGCTGCTGGGGGATACGCTCCTAAACTCATCTTT. It encodes CALGTRYYAAGGYAPKLIF.

This clone was observed a few times. At one end the junction does not follow the germline gene, possibly because of a read error. The chain recombines TRDV2 with TRDJ2; D is perhaps TRDD3 (5 bases). The CDR3 contains 15 residues. Germline V lookup: CDR1 GEAIGNYY, CDR2 EKD. This chain's CDR3 is CACDILVGGASHLFF. The CDR3 DNA reads as TGTGCCTGTGACATTCTGGTGGGTGGGGCCTCACACCTCTTCTTT.

For this clone: The junction does not match germline at one end; this may be a read error. CDR3 DNA: TGTGCTATTGGGGAAGGAGATACCCCCCGATTGGTACTGGGGCCTAAACTCATCTTT. This codes for CAIGEGDTPRLVLGPKLIF. The gene calls are TRDV1 and TRDJ1, with 7 nucleotides matching TRDD3. TCRdb gives no J gene; it was assigned here by matching the DNA to germline. Germline V lookup: CDR1 TSWWSYY, CDR2 QGS. This CDR3 is built from 19 residues.

The genes are TRDV1 and TRDJ1; D is possibly TRDD3 (5 bases). Here the J gene came from matching the DNA to germline, since TCRdb omits it. The length of the CDR3 is 15 residues. Trimming left V 1 base short and J 4 bases short, with 13 bases between. Germline values: CDR1 TSWWSYY, CDR2 QGS. CDR3 residues: CALGERGGGSDKLIF. CDR3 coding DNA: TGTGCTCTTGGGGAACGGGGAGGCGGGAGCGATAAACTCATCTTT.

Comment on this clone: A much larger clone is a single base away; this may be a read error. The rearrangement links TRDV2 to TRDJ1; 9 positions agree with TRDD3. This CDR3 spans 14 amino acids. The germline V gene encodes CDR1 GEAIGNYY and CDR2 EKD. Trimming took 0 bases from V and 3 from J; bases not matched to a gene: 1. Here the CDR3 reads CACDTWGYADKLIF. The CDR3 DNA sequence: TGTGCCTGTGACACCTGGGGATACGCCGATAAACTCATCTTT.

A remark on this clone: The TCRdb protein fails to match the DNA translation at residue 7; the protein reported here was translated from the DNA. The rearrangement joins TRDV3 to TRDJ1, with a weak D call TRDD3 (6 bases). The CDR3 extends over 16 amino acids. The V gene lost 4 bases and the J gene lost 0 bases, with 21 bases spanning the gap. Germline V gives CDR1 TVYSNPD, CDR2 GDNSRS (reference sequence). CDR3 region: CACPYWEIGNTDKLIF. CDR3 coding DNA: TGTGCCTGCCCGTACTGGGAGATTGGAAACACCGATAAACTCATCTTT.

The chain joins TRDV2 to TRDJ1, with 8 nucleotides matching TRDD3. TCRdb gives no J gene; it was assigned here by matching the DNA to germline. The V segment lost 3 bases and the J segment 0 bases; nucleotides outside the gene matches: 11. This CDR3 is built from 17 residues. The germline V gene encodes CDR1 GEAIGNYY and CDR2 EKD. The CDR3: CACDGGLGGPYTDKLIF. The CDR3 DNA reads as TGTGCCTGTGACGGGGGACTGGGGGGACCGTACACCGATAAACTCATCTTT.

This clone qualifies as medium-sized. This sample also contains other DNA sequences that code for the same CDR3. The chain joins TRDV1 to TRDJ1, with D perhaps matching TRDD2 (5 bases). The germline V and J ends were trimmed by 1 base and 0 bases, with 27 bases remaining between them. This CDR3 spans 21 amino acids. CDR1 and CDR2 from the germline V gene are TSWWSYY and QGS. Here the CDR3 DNA reads TGTGCTCTTGGGGAACGGGAAGCTTCCCAGGGTTGGTGGCCTAACACCGATAAACTCATCTTT. It specifies CALGEREASQGWWPNTDKLIF.

Comment on this clone: A much more abundant neighbour one base away suggests this may be a read error. This chain joins TRAV29/DV5 and TRDJ1; 12 bases are shared with TRDD3. TCRdb is silent on the J gene; assignment here came from matching the DNA to germline. Per the germline V gene, CDR1 is NSMFDY and CDR2 is ISSIKDK. J gave up 3 bases and V 0 bases, and 15 bases lay outside the gene matches. This CDR3 spans 19 amino acids. In DNA, the CDR3 is TGTGCAGCAAGCGCGAAGTCTCTGGGGGATACGCGTTGGGCCGATAAACTCATCTTT. Protein sequence: CAASAKSLGDTRWADKLIF.

This clone is a singleton in its sample. Since a much larger clone is just one base distant, this may be a read error. The CDR3 DNA reads as TGTGCCTGTGACTGGGAAGCGGGACCGGGGGAGAACACCGATAAACTCATCTTT. Translation: CACDWEAGPGENTDKLIF. V and J are TRDV2 and TRDJ1; a weak D match, TRDD3 (6 bases). TCRdb supplies no J gene; here it was assigned by aligning the nucleotide sequence to germline. The CDR3 spans 18 residues. Germline V gene sequence: CDR1 GEAIGNYY, CDR2 EKD. Trimming took 3 bases from V and 0 from J, leaving 22 bases between them.

Worth noting for this clone: Other DNA sequences of this sample code for an identical CDR3. The chain combines TRDV3 with TRDJ1; 9 bases align to TRDD3. Matching the DNA to germline supplied the J gene, which TCRdb does not give. Germline lookup yields CDR1 TVYSNPD and CDR2 GDNSRS (reference sequence). Unmatched junction bases numbered 19, after V lost 1 base and J lost 1 base. This CDR3 has 19 amino acids. The DNA of the CDR3 is TGTGCCTTTAAGGGGCTTCCCACCCTTCTGGGGGATCTCACCGATAAACTCATCTTT. Translated: CAFKGLPTLLGDLTDKLIF.

This clone was seen only a few times. Given a much more abundant clone one base away, this may be a read error. The CDR3 loop is CACDTAGRYSWDTRQMFF. The CDR3 DNA reads as TGTGCCTGTGACACCGCTGGGAGATACTCCTGGGACACCCGACAGATGTTTTTC. V usage is TRDV2 and J usage is TRDJ3; D perhaps matches TRDD3 (5 bases). CDR3 length: 18 residues. V gave up 0 bases and J gave up 0 bases, with 11 bases separating them. Germline V CDR1 and CDR2: GEAIGNYY, EKD.

In the case of this clone: One end of the junction varies from germline; a read error may be responsible. V and J are TRAV29/DV5 and TRDJ1; 12 positions match TRDD3. The CDR3 covers 19 residues. CDR1 NSMFDY and CDR2 ISSIKDK come from the germline V gene. Here the CDR3 reads CAASAESLGDTRWSDKLTF. The DNA of the CDR3 is TGTGCAGCAAGCGCGGAGTCTCTGGGGGATACGCGTTGGTCCGATAAACTCACCTTT.

This rearrangement joins TRDV3 to TRDJ2, with 8 bases that match TRDD3. The CDR3 is 23 residues long. Germline V gives CDR1 TVYSNPD, CDR2 GDNSRS (reference sequence). The junction had 32 bases not matched to a gene; V was cut back by 5 bases and J by 0 bases. The CDR3 region is CALWDLYGGYWGLIDALTAQLFF. For the CDR3, the DNA is TGTGCCCTTTGGGATCTCTACGGGGGTTACTGGGGGTTGATTGACGCTTTGACAGCACAACTCTTCTTT.

Judged by abundance, this clone is medium-sized. The chain uses TRDV3 and TRDJ1; D remains ambiguous. Trimming cost V 2 bases and J 3 bases, with 16 bases left between them. Germline V gene sequence: CDR1 TVYSNPD, CDR2 GDNSRS (reference sequence). This CDR3 contains 14 residues. CDR3 nucleotides: TGTGCCTTTGGGTTGCCTATCGGCCCCGATAAACTCATCTTT. Amino acids: CAFGLPIGPDKLIF.

The chain has TRDV1 and TRDJ2; 7 nucleotides match TRDD3. CDR1 and CDR2 from the germline V gene are TSWWSYY and QGS. J gave up 0 bases and V 5 bases, and 15 bases lay outside the gene matches. There are 19 residues in the CDR3. This CDR3 is CALGSFLGGDLSLTAQLFF. The CDR3 DNA is TGTGCTCTTGGGTCCTTTTTGGGGGGGGATTTGTCTTTGACAGCACAACTCTTCTTT.

This clone was observed a few times. Other DNA sequences in this specimen translate into the identical CDR3. V is TRDV2 and J is TRDJ3; no clear D. The CDR3 loop spans 17 amino acids. Trimming removed 0 bases from V and 0 bases from J, with 8 bases in between. Per germline, CDR1 GEAIGNYY and CDR2 EKD. The CDR3: CACDTVVLSWDTRQMFF. As DNA, the CDR3 is TGTGCCTGTGACACCGTCGTGCTCTCCTGGGACACCCGACAGATGTTTTTC.

This clone was picked up a small number of times. CDR3 amino acids: CALDGGIDKTDKLIF. CDR3 nucleotide sequence: TGTGCCCTCGATGGGGGGATAGATAAGACCGATAAACTCATCTTT. The rearrangement uses TRDV3 and TRDJ1, with 8 bases matching TRDD3. The CDR3 loop spans 15 amino acids. Germline V gene lookup returns CDR1 TVYSNPD and CDR2 GDNSRS (reference sequence). Unmatched junction bases numbered 13, after V lost 5 bases and J lost 2 bases.

No V segment was called; the J segment is TRDJ1; the D call of TRDD3 is as the table states it, not checked on the DNA. This CDR3 is built from 19 residues. Here the CDR3 DNA reads TGTGCAGCAAGCGCGAAGTCTCGGGGGGAGACGCGTTGGGCCGATAAACTCATCTTT. Translating it yields CAASAKSRGETRWADKLIF.

The J gene was reported as TRDJ1; the V gene went uncalled; the table names TRDD3, a call not compared with the DNA. This CDR3 is built from 15 residues. The DNA of the CDR3 is TGTGCTAGTGGGGAAACAAACCCCATAACCGATAAACTCATCTTT. Translating it yields CASGETNPITDKLIF.

This chain uses TRDV1 with TRDJ1, with TRDD3 identical over 7 bases. Matching the DNA to germline supplied the J gene, which TCRdb does not give. V lost 1 base, J lost 7 bases, and 24 bases stayed unmatched. This CDR3 has 20 amino acids. Per germline, CDR1 TSWWSYY and CDR2 QGS. The CDR3 DNA is TGTGCTCTTGGGGAACCTCCCCCACGAAGTACTGGGGATAGGGAGGGTAAACTCATCTTT. Protein: CALGEPPPRSTGDREGKLIF.

Although no V gene was called, TRDJ3 is the J gene; TRDD3, the table's D call, lacks a check against the DNA. The CDR3 consists of 19 residues. CDR3 protein: CACGPLLGDTNWDTRQMFF. DNA for the CDR3: TGTGCCTGTGGCCCACTACTGGGGGATACGAACTGGGACACCCGACAGATGTTTTTC.

A word on this clone: At one end the junction does not follow the germline gene, possibly because of a read error. The CDR3 DNA reads TGTGCTCTTGGGGCCCCCCCATTCCTACGGGATAAGCTCATCTTT. Translation gives CALGAPPFLRDKLIF. V is TRDV1 and J is TRDJ1; perhaps TRDD2 as D (7 bases). From germline, CDR1 is TSWWSYY and CDR2 QGS. This CDR3 spans 15 amino acids.

This clone was found a few times. At one end, the junction sequence differs from germline, possibly due to a read error. The chain has TRDV2 and TRDJ3; the match to TRDD3 covers 9 bases. In germline, CDR1 is GEAIGNYY, CDR2 EKD. This CDR3 has 19 amino acids. This CDR3 reads CACDLLGDGVSLDTRQMFF. DNA of the CDR3: TGTGCCTGTGACCTACTGGGGGACGGGGTCTCCTTGGACACCCGACAGATGTTTTTC.